One and the same sample provided the 15 T cell receptor beta chains below, sequenced in a study of cytomegalovirus exposure and HLA in healthy donors. Researchers ran the PCR with 60 Vbeta and 13 Jbeta primers. The repertoire was sequenced with immunoSEQ multiplex PCR; TCRdb's copy has only in-frame clones and lacks some. Here the sample spans some 120,000 clones, approximately 82% being singletons. The sequenced material came from PBMCs. The source is a man between 18 and 35 years old in good health and CMV-seropositive.

The chain links TRBV5-1 to TRBJ2-5, with D hard to call. This CDR3 is 13 amino acids long. Deletions cut 0 bases from V and 4 bases from J, with 7 bases between. Germline V lookup: CDR1 SGHRS, CDR2 YFSETQ. The CDR3: CASSLEAGETQYF. CDR3 coding DNA: TGCGCCAGCAGCTTGGAGGCAGGAGAGACCCAGTACTTC.

V gene TRBV5-1 combines with J gene TRBJ2-7; D uncertain. The CDR3 has 16 residues. Trimming stripped 1 base from V and 2 bases from J, with 16 bases between. Germline-derived CDR1 and CDR2 are SGHRS and YFSETQ. CDR3 in DNA: TGCGCCAGCAGCTTGTACATTCGAGGCAGCCCCTACGAGCAGTACTTC. Its translation: CASSLYIRGSPYEQYF.

This chain connects TRBV28 to TRBJ2-7; D is perhaps TRBD2 (5 bases). The CDR3 loop spans 13 amino acids. V shed 4 bases and J shed 6 bases, with 13 bases lying between them. CDR1 MDHEN and CDR2 SYDVKM come from the germline V gene. CDR3 residues: CASSSPSSGEQYF. The DNA for the CDR3 is TGTGCCAGCAGTTCCCCCTCCAGCGGCGAGCAGTACTTC. The variable domain in full, with the rest retrieved from reference TRBV28 and TRBJ2-7, is DVKVTQSSRYLVKRTGEKVFLECVQDMDHENMFWYRQDPGLGLRLIYFSYDVKMKEKGDIPEGYSVSREKKERFSLILESASTNQTSMYLCASSSPSSGEQYFGPGTRLTVT.

CDR3 loop: CASTLRVWLAGKETQYF. The DNA of the CDR3 is TGTGCCAGCACTCTAAGGGTCTGGTTAGCGGGGAAAGAGACCCAGTACTTC. The chain links TRBV28 to TRBJ2-5; 8 nucleotides match TRBD2. The CDR3 covers 17 residues. Germline V gene data show CDR1 as MDHEN and CDR2 as SYDVKM. The V and J ends lost 7 bases and 3 bases, in that order; junction bases with no gene match: 16.

The chain links TRBV5-1 to TRBJ2-3, with 9 bases identical to TRBD2. Germline-derived CDR1 and CDR2 are SGHRS and YFSETQ. Trimming took 0 bases from V and 4 from J; bases not matched to a gene: 6. The CDR3 length is 16 residues. The CDR3 spells CASSLGGGGAPDTQYF. The CDR3 DNA reads as TGCGCCAGCAGCTTGGGTGGCGGGGGGGCCCCAGATACGCAGTATTTT.

The chain uses TRBV7-9 and TRBJ2-3; the match to TRBD1 covers 10 bases. The CDR3 is made up of 12 amino acids. CDR1 is SEHNR and CDR2 is FQNEAQ in the germline V gene (reference sequence). J lost 6 bases, V lost 6 bases, and 0 bases had no gene match. The CDR3 DNA reads as TGTGCCAGCAGGGACAGGGGGGATACGCAGTATTTT. As protein: CASRDRGDTQYF.

DNA for the CDR3: TGTGCCAGCAGCTTAGAGGGGAGGAATCAGCCCCAGCATTTT. It encodes CASSLEGRNQPQHF. The V gene is TRBV7-9, the J gene TRBJ1-5, with a tentative D call TRBD1 (5 bases). Germline lookup yields CDR1 SEHNR and CDR2 FQNEAQ (reference sequence). This CDR3 has 14 amino acids. V was pared by 1 base and J by 4 bases, with 8 bases between.

The chain carries TRBV19 and TRBJ1-1; TRBD1 might be the D (6 bases). CDR3 length: 15 amino acids. Germline CDR1 is LNHDA and CDR2 is SQIVND (reference sequence). Trimming took 1 base from V and 4 from J, leaving 13 bases between them. CDR3 sequence: CASSIGTQGFTEAFF. In DNA form, the CDR3 reads TGTGCCAGTAGTATAGGGACCCAGGGGTTCACTGAAGCTTTCTTT.

The rearrangement joins TRBV25-1 to TRBJ2-3, with D tentatively TRBD1 (6 bases). The CDR3 contains 12 residues. V shed 6 bases and J shed 4 bases, with 8 bases lying between them. Germline CDR1 is MGHDK and CDR2 is SYGVNS. The CDR3 nucleotides read TGTGCCAGCAGCCGACAGGCAGATACGCAGTATTTT. As protein: CASSRQADTQYF.

The rearrangement uses TRBV28 and TRBJ1-1; D may be TRBD1 (5 bases). The germline V gene encodes CDR1 MDHEN and CDR2 SYDVKM. The V and J ends lost 5 bases and 6 bases respectively, with 16 bases between them. The CDR3 runs to 14 residues. CDR3 amino acids: CASSLRPGGAEAFF. CDR3 coding DNA: TGTGCCAGCAGTCTTCGTCCTGGAGGGGCTGAAGCTTTCTTT.

This clone was picked up one time. The rearrangement uses TRBV25-1 and TRBJ2-7, with D possibly TRBD2 on 5 matching bases. Trimming took 3 bases from V and 2 from J, leaving 17 bases between them. Per germline, CDR1 MGHDK and CDR2 SYGVNS. This CDR3 has 16 residues. The CDR3 here is CASSDPNSAEPYEQYF. The DNA of the CDR3 is TGTGCCAGCAGTGATCCTAATTCAGCGGAGCCCTACGAGCAGTACTTC.

The CDR3 DNA follows: TGTGCCAGCAGCCAAAGGGGAGGACTCGGACCGGGCACTGAAGCTTTCTTT. It is translated as CASSQRGGLGPGTEAFF. V gene TRBV14 combines with J gene TRBJ1-1; D possibly corresponds to TRBD1 (5 bases). Germline CDR1 and CDR2: SGHDN and FVKESK. V lost 2 bases and J lost 4, with 20 bases in between. CDR3 length: 17 amino acids.

The V gene is TRBV6-5, the J gene TRBJ2-7; D is undetermined. The CDR3 is made up of 14 amino acids. The V and J ends lost 2 bases and 3 bases respectively, with 11 bases between them. Germline CDR1 MNHEY, CDR2 SVGAGI. Written as DNA, the CDR3 is TGTGCCAGCAGTTACGGGCAGAGAATCTACGAGCAGTACTTC. This encodes CASSYGQRIYEQYF.

This clone was seen once. The chain is built from TRBV30 and TRBJ2-3; D is perhaps TRBD1 (5 bases). Germline V gene sequence: CDR1 GTSNPN, CDR2 SVGIG (reference sequence). The CDR3 contains 15 residues. V lost 4 bases and J lost 2, with 16 bases in between. Written as DNA, the CDR3 is TGTGCCTGGACGTTGCAGGGTTTTAACACAGATACGCAGTATTTT. Its translation is CAWTLQGFNTDTQYF. Full variable domain (outside the CDR3, taken from reference TRBV30 and TRBJ2-3): SQTIHQWPATLVQPVGSPLSLECTVEGTSNPNLYWYRQAAGRGLQLLFYSVGIGQISSEVPQNLSASRPQDRQFILSSKKLLLSDSGFYLCAWTLQGFNTDTQYFGPGTRLTVL.

The gene calls are TRBV11-2 and TRBJ1-4; 7 bases align to TRBD1. CDR3 length: 16 residues. Germline V gives CDR1 SGHAT, CDR2 FQNNGV. With 4 bases clipped from V and 7 bases from J, the junction kept 12 bases outside the gene matches. This CDR3 is CASSSTVGTVPEKLFF. The CDR3, as DNA: TGTGCCAGCAGCTCCACGGTCGGGACAGTTCCTGAAAAACTGTTTTTT.